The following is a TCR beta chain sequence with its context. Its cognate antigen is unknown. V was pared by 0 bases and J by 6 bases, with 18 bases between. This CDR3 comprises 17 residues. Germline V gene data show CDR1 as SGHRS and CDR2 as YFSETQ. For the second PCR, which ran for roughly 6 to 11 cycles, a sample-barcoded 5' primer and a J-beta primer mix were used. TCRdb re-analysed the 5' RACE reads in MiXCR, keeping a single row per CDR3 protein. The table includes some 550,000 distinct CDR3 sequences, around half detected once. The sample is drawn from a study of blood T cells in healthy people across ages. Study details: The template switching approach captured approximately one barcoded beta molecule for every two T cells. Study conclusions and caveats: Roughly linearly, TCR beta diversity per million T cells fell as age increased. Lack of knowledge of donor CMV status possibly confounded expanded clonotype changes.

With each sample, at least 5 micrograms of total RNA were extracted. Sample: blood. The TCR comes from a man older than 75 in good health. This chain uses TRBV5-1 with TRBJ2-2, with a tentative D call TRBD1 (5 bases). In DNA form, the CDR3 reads TGCGCCAGCAGCTTGGCCATCGTGTCGGTAGGGGCCGGGGAGCTGTTTTTT. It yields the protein CASSLAIVSVGAGELFF. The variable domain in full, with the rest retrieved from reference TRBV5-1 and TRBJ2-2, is KAGVTQTPRYLIKTRGQQVTLSCSPISGHRSVSWYQQTPGQGLQFLFEYFSETQRNKGNFPGRFSGRQFSNSRSEMNVSTLELGDSALYLCASSLAIVSVGAGELFFGEGSRLTVL.